Presented here are 5 T cell receptor beta chains from one specimen sequenced in a study of T cells after yellow fever vaccination. TCRdb re-derived calls from the 5' RACE reads in MiXCR, one entry per CDR3 protein. The sample has under 550,000 distinct CDR3 sequences, less than 25% seen once. The sample consisted of PBMCs, taken roughly 20 days after the first yellow fever vaccination. These receptors all come from a man between 18 and 29 years old who received the YFV17D yellow fever vaccine.

V usage is TRBV7-2 and J usage is TRBJ1-6; 8 bases are shared with TRBD1. This CDR3 region has 14 residues. Germline CDR1 is SGHTA and CDR2 is FQGNSA. The V segment lost 7 bases and the J segment 7 bases; nucleotides outside the gene matches: 6. CDR3 sequence reads: CASTWTGRNSPLHF. The DNA of the CDR3 is TGTGCCAGCACCTGGACAGGGCGGAATTCACCCCTCCACTTT.

CDR3 nucleotides: TGTGCCACCAGTGAGCGGGGACAGGGCACCGGGGAGCTGTTTTTT. Its protein is CATSERGQGTGELFF. This rearrangement joins TRBV24-1 to TRBJ2-2; TRBD1 aligns across 9 bases. V trimming: 4 bases; J trimming: 4 bases; junction bases outside the gene matches: 3. This CDR3 has 15 amino acids. In germline, CDR1 is KGHDR, CDR2 SFDVKD.

J is TRBJ1-5 and V is TRBV6-2 or TRBV6-3, with 10 bases matching TRBD1. The length of the CDR3 is 13 residues. With V trimmed by 8 bases and J by 4 bases, 2 bases remained unmatched. Germline V gene sequence: CDR1 MNHEY, CDR2 SVGEGT. Here the CDR3 reads CASGDRGNQPQHF. The CDR3 nucleotides read TGTGCCAGCGGGGACAGGGGAAATCAGCCCCAGCATTTT.

The chain employs TRBV5-1 and TRBJ2-7; D is uncertain. The CDR3 sequence is 14 residues long. Trimming stripped 3 bases from V and 0 bases from J, with 10 bases between. Germline V gives CDR1 SGHRS, CDR2 YFSETQ. The CDR3 region is CASSSTAPSYEQYF. For the CDR3, the DNA is TGCGCCAGCAGCTCCACGGCCCCCTCCTACGAGCAGTACTTC.

In this sample, this clonotype turned up many times. CDR3 sequence (DNA): TGCGCCAGCAGCTTGGGCTCAGGGGATACGTACAATGAGCAGTTCTTC. Translation: CASSLGSGDTYNEQFF. This chain joins TRBV5-1 and TRBJ2-1; TRBD1 is a possible D gene (6 bases). V lost 0 bases, J lost 4 bases, and 14 bases lay in between. The CDR3 runs 16 residues. Germline V CDR1 and CDR2: SGHRS, YFSETQ.